Presented here are 14 T cell receptor beta chains from one specimen sequenced in a study of T cell repertoires in cytomegalovirus infection. MiXCR, applied by TCRdb to the reads, yields one record per CDR3 protein. The data hold about half a million distinct CDR3 sequences, with approximately 40% observed a single time. These TCRs are of unknown antigen specificity. Specimen: cultured PBMCs, collected from culture after CMV antigen stimulation. These receptors were collected from a human donor in good health (CMV status not recorded). Some clones in this sample may be carry-over from other donors' samples.

The rearrangement uses TRBV19 and TRBJ1-2; D remains unclear. The V end was cut by 10 bases, the J end by 5 bases, with 8 bases between. The CDR3 has 10 amino acids. Germline V gene sequence: CDR1 LNHDA, CDR2 SQIVND (reference sequence). The chain's CDR3 is CATRSYGYTF. DNA of the CDR3: TGTGCCACCCGCTCGTATGGCTACACCTTC.

This clonotype was detected a few times. This chain links TRBV6-1 with TRBJ1-6, with D unresolved. Germline V gene lookup returns CDR1 MNHNS and CDR2 SASEGT. Trimming stripped 3 bases from V and 9 bases from J, with 15 bases between. The length of the CDR3 is 15 residues. The CDR3 sequence: CASSDWTLSRSPLHF. Written as DNA, the CDR3 is TGTGCCAGCAGTGACTGGACTTTATCGCGTTCACCCCTCCACTTT.

This clonotype was observed a handful of times. The genes are TRBV7-9 and TRBJ2-1; 8 positions match TRBD2. Trimming at V came to 5 bases and at J to 8 bases, leaving 8 bases not matched to a gene. The germline V gene encodes CDR1 SEHNR and CDR2 FQNEAQ (reference sequence). There are 14 residues in the CDR3. The CDR3: CASSTGGAVDEQFF. The CDR3 DNA reads TGTGCCAGCAGCACGGGGGGGGCGGTGGATGAGCAGTTCTTC. Full variable domain (outside the CDR3, taken from reference TRBV7-9 and TRBJ2-1): DTGVSQNPRHKITKRGQNVTFRCDPISEHNRLYWYRQTLGQGPEFLTYFQNEAQLEKSRLLSDRFSAERPKGSFSTLEIQRTEQGDSAMYLCASSTGGAVDEQFFGPGTRLTVL.

This clonotype was detected ten times or more. The J gene is TRBJ2-7, the V gene TRBV7-8, with 14 bases identical to TRBD2. Trimming at V came to 2 bases and at J to 6 bases, leaving 18 bases not matched to a gene. The germline V gene has CDR1 SGHVS and CDR2 FQNEAQ. The CDR3 sequence is 20 residues long. The CDR3 sequence is CASSLPRRLAGGRGGSEQYF. Written as DNA, the CDR3 is TGTGCCAGCAGCTTACCCAGGAGACTAGCGGGAGGGAGGGGGGGTAGCGAGCAGTACTTC.

At least ten counts were recorded for this clonotype. J is TRBJ2-5 and V is TRBV28; unclear D gene. Germline V gene data show CDR1 as MDHEN and CDR2 as SYDVKM. Trimming removed 5 bases at V and 2 bases at J, with 9 bases between. This CDR3 is 13 amino acids long. Written as DNA, the CDR3 is TGTGCCAGCAGTCCTTCGGCACAAGAGACCCAGTACTTC. Its protein product is CASSPSAQETQYF.

The chain is built from TRBV12-3 or TRBV12-4 and TRBJ2-3; 12 bases align to TRBD2. The ends lost 4 bases at V and 3 bases at J; junction bases unmatched: 5. The CDR3 totals 16 residues. CDR3 sequence: CASSSSTSGGTDTQYF. The CDR3 bases are TGTGCCAGCAGTTCCTCCACTAGCGGGGGGACAGATACGCAGTATTTT.

The V call is TRBV7-2, the J call TRBJ2-7; perhaps D is TRBD1 or TRBD2 (5 bases each). The V and J ends lost 5 bases and 2 bases respectively, with 16 bases between them. The CDR3 spans 15 residues. Looked up from germline, CDR1 is SGHTA and CDR2 is FQGNSA. DNA of the CDR3: TGTGCCAGCAGCCCTCGGGGCCGCCCGGCCTACGAGCAGTACTTC. Amino acids: CASSPRGRPAYEQYF.

The chain has TRBV12-3 or TRBV12-4 and TRBJ1-1; no clear D. Trimming removed 4 bases at V and 6 bases at J, with 6 bases between. The CDR3 is 11 amino acids. CDR3 nucleotides: TGTGCCAGCAGTTCAAGTGCTGAAGCTTTCTTT. The encoded protein is CASSSSAEAFF.

The V call is TRBV6-1, the J call TRBJ2-5; the D is unclear. Germline V lookup: CDR1 MNHNS, CDR2 SASEGT. The CDR3 runs 13 residues. Trimming cost V 1 base and J 9 bases, with 12 bases left between them. This chain's CDR3 is CASSEERVSAQYF. CDR3 nucleotides: TGTGCCAGCAGTGAAGAAAGGGTCTCGGCCCAGTACTTC.

The CDR3 reads CASTSGSVSSYEQYF. CDR3 nucleotide sequence: TGTGCCAGCACCTCGGGTAGCGTGAGCTCCTACGAGCAGTACTTC. This chain connects TRBV5-4 to TRBJ2-7; D might be TRBD2 (5 bases). The germline CDR1 and CDR2 sequences are SGHNT and YYREEE (reference sequence). Trimming left V 6 bases short and J 0 bases short, with 16 bases between. This CDR3 comprises 15 residues.

This clonotype was recorded a few times. This chain uses TRBV12-3 or TRBV12-4 with TRBJ1-2; TRBD1 might be the D (5 bases). This CDR3 contains 13 residues. V lost 2 bases and J lost 8, with 12 bases in between. CDR3 protein: CASSLLAGSGYTF. CDR3 bases: TGTGCCAGCAGTTTACTAGCAGGGTCCGGCTACACCTTC.

V gene TRBV20-1 combines with J gene TRBJ1-6, with TRBD1 matching 10 bases. CDR1 DFQATT and CDR2 SNEGSKA come from the germline V gene (reference sequence). The CDR3 runs to 16 residues. V dropped 4 bases and J dropped 7; count of bases not matched to a gene: 10. The CDR3, as DNA: TGCAGTGCTACCGAACCGGGACAGGGGTTCAATTCACCCCTCCACTTT. Its protein is CSATEPGQGFNSPLHF.

The chain links TRBV7-4 to TRBJ1-4, with D perhaps matching TRBD1 (6 bases). V dropped 2 bases and J dropped 3 bases, with 10 bases sitting between them. This CDR3 comprises 15 residues. Germline CDR1 and CDR2: SGHVT and SQSDAQ. For the CDR3, the DNA is TGTGCCAGCAGCTTACTTAGGACAGCTAATGAAAAACTGTTTTTT. As protein: CASSLLRTANEKLFF.

The table lists this clonotype with a few counts. The gene calls are TRBV29-1 and TRBJ2-3, with TRBD2 matching over 16 bases. Looked up from germline, CDR1 is SQVTM and CDR2 is ANQGSEA. The CDR3 is made up of 16 amino acids. J was trimmed by 0 bases and V by 6 bases; bases with no gene match: 3. This CDR3 is CSVGLAGGGSTDTQYF. The CDR3 DNA is TGCAGCGTGGGACTAGCGGGGGGGGGTAGCACAGATACGCAGTATTTT.